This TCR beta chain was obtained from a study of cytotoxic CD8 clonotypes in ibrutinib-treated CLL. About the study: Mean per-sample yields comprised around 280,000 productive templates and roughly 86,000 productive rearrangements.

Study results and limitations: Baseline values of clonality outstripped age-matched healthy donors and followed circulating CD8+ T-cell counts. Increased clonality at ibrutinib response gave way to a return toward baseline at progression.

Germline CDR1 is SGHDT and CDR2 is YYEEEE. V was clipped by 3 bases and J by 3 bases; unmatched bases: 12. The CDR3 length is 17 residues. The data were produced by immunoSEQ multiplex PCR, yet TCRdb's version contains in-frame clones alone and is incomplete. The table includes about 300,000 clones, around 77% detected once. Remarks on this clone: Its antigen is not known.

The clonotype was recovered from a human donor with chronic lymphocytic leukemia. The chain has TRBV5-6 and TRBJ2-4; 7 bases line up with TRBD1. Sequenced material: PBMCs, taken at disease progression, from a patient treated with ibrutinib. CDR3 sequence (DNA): TGTGCCAGCAGCTACGGGACAGTGCGGCAAGTCAAAAACATTCAGTACTTC. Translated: CASSYGTVRQVKNIQYF.